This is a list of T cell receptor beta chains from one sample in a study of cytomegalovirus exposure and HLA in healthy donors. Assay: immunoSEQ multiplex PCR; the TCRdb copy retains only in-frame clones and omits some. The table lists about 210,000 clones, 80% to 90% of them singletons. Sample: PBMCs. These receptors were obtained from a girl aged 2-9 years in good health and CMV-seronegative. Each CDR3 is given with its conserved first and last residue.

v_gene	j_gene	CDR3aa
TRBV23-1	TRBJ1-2	CASSQSDRVDGYTF
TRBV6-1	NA	CASSAPSVVDSYEQYF
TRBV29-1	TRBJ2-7	CSVEDLSGRDYEQYF
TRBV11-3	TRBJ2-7	CASSPNLGQGAKEQYF
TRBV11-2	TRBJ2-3	CASSLEGGLAVDTQYF
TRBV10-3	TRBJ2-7	CAISALPGTRTYEQYF
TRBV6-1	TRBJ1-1	CASTLKDPRQGEAFF
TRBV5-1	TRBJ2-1	CASSLVSTSGVNEQFF
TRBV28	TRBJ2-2	CASRPTASGQNTGELFF
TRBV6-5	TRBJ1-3	CASSYSGGSGNTIYF
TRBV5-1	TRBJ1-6	CASSDTDSPRSSYNSPLHF
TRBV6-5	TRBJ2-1	CASTSRVYNEQFF
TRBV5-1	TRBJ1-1	CASSPQGIGTEAFF
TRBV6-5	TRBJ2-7	CASSYKREGIYEQYF
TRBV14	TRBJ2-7	CASSRAGGGQYF
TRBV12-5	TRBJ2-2	CASYSTQTTGELFF
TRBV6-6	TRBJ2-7	CASSPDSTSYEQYF
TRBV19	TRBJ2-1	CASSIWGTSYNEQFF
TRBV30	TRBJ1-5	CAWSAGERQPQHF
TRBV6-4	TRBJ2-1	CASSPSAGSPYNEQFF
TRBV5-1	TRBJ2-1	CASSWTSGVISNEQFF
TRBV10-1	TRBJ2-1	CASSETGTRINEQFF
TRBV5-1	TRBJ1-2	CASRAMEADYGYTF
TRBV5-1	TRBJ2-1	CASSPRGNSYNEQFF
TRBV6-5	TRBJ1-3	CATRTTGSGNTIYF